The TCR beta chain described here comes from a study of blood T cell repertoires in COVID-19. About the research overall: From T cells, B-cell-depleted T cells, or PBMCs came the material, which was cDNA or gDNA.

Losses at the gene ends were 3 bases for V and 8 bases for J; bases not matched to a gene: 13. The CDR3 is 17 residues long. Germline V gene sequence: CDR1 GTSNPN, CDR2 SVGIG (reference sequence). TCRdb's copy holds only in-frame clones and misses some; the assay was immunoSEQ multiplex PCR. Seen here are around 100,000 clones, over 65% observed once, and the top ten hold around 13%. This sequence joins TRBV30 and TRBJ2-3, with 14 positions matching TRBD2. The sequence came from a human donor in a cohort sampled during active COVID-19. Sequencing was performed on peripheral blood. CDR3 protein: CAWRPTGTSGSKSTQYF. The CDR3 DNA reads as TGTGCCTGGAGACCTACCGGGACTAGCGGGAGTAAGAGTACGCAGTATTTT.